The 24 T cell receptor beta chains below come from one sample, sequenced in a study of T-cell memory formation after mild COVID-19. TCRdb re-called the 5' RACE reads with MiXCR, one entry per CDR3 protein. The sample yields a few hundred thousand distinct CDR3 sequences, approximately 15% seen once. The sample consisted of PBMCs or a T cell subset sorted from them (not recorded which). The receptors shown here come from a man between 18 and 35 years old who had mild COVID-19 (a few samples of this study predate the infection). Cell type and time point are not known.

The chain recombines TRBV15 with TRBJ2-7; TRBD2 matches 7 bases. Germline CDR1 LNHNV, CDR2 YYDKDF (reference sequence). The CDR3 has 13 residues. With V trimmed by 6 bases and J by 3 bases, 5 bases remained unmatched. CDR3 sequence reads: CATRGGEFYEQYF. The DNA of the CDR3 is TGTGCCACCAGGGGGGGGGAATTCTACGAGCAGTACTTC.

There are a few counts of this clonotype. The chain joins TRBV6-1 to TRBJ2-3, with 13 bases that match TRBD2. Germline V lookup: CDR1 MNHNS, CDR2 SASEGT. V lost 2 bases and J lost 4; bases outside the gene matches: 3. The CDR3 totals 16 residues. This CDR3 reads CASSEFGLAGADTQYF. The CDR3 DNA reads TGTGCCAGCAGTGAATTTGGACTAGCGGGGGCAGATACGCAGTATTTT.

This clonotype was observed a handful of times. This chain links TRBV13 with TRBJ2-3; 7 nucleotides match TRBD1. From germline, CDR1 is PRHDT and CDR2 FYEKMQ (reference sequence). The CDR3 consists of 15 residues. V dropped 5 bases and J dropped 5; count of bases not matched to a gene: 10. The CDR3 DNA reads TGTGCCAGCAGCGGACGACAGGGAGTGGGAGATACGCAGTATTTT. This encodes CASSGRQGVGDTQYF.

There are a few counts of this clonotype. J is TRBJ1-6 and V is TRBV7-2; no firm D call. This CDR3 contains 14 residues. Trimming took off 5 bases at V and 7 bases at J, with 12 bases between the two ends. From germline, CDR1 is SGHTA and CDR2 FQGNSA. This CDR3 reads CASSPTPTNSPLHF. The DNA for the CDR3 is TGTGCCAGCAGCCCCACACCTACCAATTCACCCCTCCACTTT.

J is TRBJ2-5 and V is TRBV2; D is perhaps TRBD1 (6 bases). Trimming took off 5 bases at V and 1 base at J, with 8 bases between the two ends. This CDR3 spans 13 amino acids. The germline CDR1 and CDR2 sequences are SNHLY and FYNNEI. CDR3: CASSWDIQETQYF. CDR3 nucleotides: TGTGCCAGCAGTTGGGACATCCAAGAGACCCAGTACTTC.

This clonotype has a handful of counts. The chain joins TRBV9 to TRBJ2-4, with D hard to call. The V end was cut by 3 bases, the J end by 3 bases, with 7 bases between. The CDR3 covers 13 residues. In germline, CDR1 is SGDLS, CDR2 YYNGEE. CDR3 nucleotides: TGTGCCAGCAGCGGACCAAGCAAAAACATTCAGTACTTC. As protein: CASSGPSKNIQYF.

This clonotype occurred a few times. V is TRBV12-3 or TRBV12-4 and J is TRBJ1-5; 9 bases align to TRBD1. Unmatched junction bases numbered 6, after V lost 2 bases and J lost 4 bases. The CDR3 length is 16 residues. The CDR3 coding sequence is TGTGCCAGCAGTTTATTTAGGGACAGGGTTAATCAGCCCCAGCATTTT. It translates to CASSLFRDRVNQPQHF.

The chain recombines TRBV19 with TRBJ2-2; D perhaps matches TRBD1 (5 bases). There are 16 residues in the CDR3. Trimming left V 10 bases short and J 0 bases short, with 18 bases between. Germline V lookup: CDR1 LNHDA, CDR2 SQIVND (reference sequence). The CDR3 sequence is CATPTSGHANTGELFF. For the CDR3, the DNA is TGTGCCACCCCCACCTCCGGACACGCGAACACCGGGGAGCTGTTTTTT.

There are a few counts of this clonotype. This chain links TRBV4-1 with TRBJ1-3, with D perhaps TRBD1 (5 bases). The ends were cut back, 7 bases at V and 4 bases at J, with 17 bases in the middle. CDR3 size: 15 residues. Germline CDR1 is MGHRA and CDR2 is YSYEKL. CDR3 DNA sequence: TGCGCCAGCAAAGCCCGTCAGGGCGAAGGAAACACCATATATTTT. Its translation is CASKARQGEGNTIYF.

This clonotype was seen only a few times. The rearrangement links TRBV6-5 to TRBJ1-5; the D is unclear. The CDR3 length is 15 residues. Trimming removed 6 bases from V and 2 bases from J, with 14 bases in between. CDR1 and CDR2 (germline): MNHEY, SVGAGI. The CDR3 region is CASRSLGLGNQPQHF. The CDR3 DNA sequence: TGTGCCAGCAGAAGCCTAGGACTGGGCAATCAGCCCCAGCATTTT.

V gene TRBV24-1 combines with J gene TRBJ2-1; a weak D match, TRBD2 (5 bases). The CDR3 runs 12 residues. Germline V gene data show CDR1 as KGHDR and CDR2 as SFDVKD. Trimming removed 9 bases from V and 7 bases from J, with 12 bases in between. DNA for the CDR3: TGTGCCACCGGAGGAACGCCGAATGAGCAGTTCTTC. Translation gives CATGGTPNEQFF.

The V call is TRBV7-2, the J call TRBJ2-2; 8 bases are a match to TRBD1. CDR1 and CDR2 from the germline V gene are SGHTA and FQGNSA. The CDR3 covers 16 residues. V dropped 5 bases and J dropped 5; count of bases not matched to a gene: 10. The CDR3 region is CASSRTGLVKTGELFF. Here the CDR3 DNA reads TGTGCCAGCAGCCGGACAGGGCTGGTAAAGACCGGGGAGCTGTTTTTT.

The CDR3 DNA sequence: TGTGCCACCCACGGGGTTTGGGGATCCTACAATGAGCAGTTCTTC. Amino acid sequence: CATHGVWGSYNEQFF. V gene TRBV10-3 combines with J gene TRBJ2-1; a possible D gene is TRBD2 (5 bases). CDR1 and CDR2 from the germline V gene are ENHRY and SYGVKD. V dropped 10 bases and J dropped 1 base, with 17 bases sitting between them. This CDR3 is built from 15 residues.

This sequence joins TRBV7-8 and TRBJ2-1; 10 bases are a match to TRBD2. CDR3 length equals 14 residues. The ends lost 4 bases at V and 9 bases at J; junction bases unmatched: 6. Germline CDR1 and CDR2: SGHVS and FQNEAQ. CDR3 in DNA: TGTGCCAGCAGCTCTAGCGGGGGTAGGAGTGAGCAGTTCTTC. Its translation: CASSSSGGRSEQFF. The full variable domain, its missing parts supplied by reference TRBV7-8 and TRBJ2-1, is GAGVSQSPRYKVAKRGQDVALRCDPISGHVSLFWYQQALGQGPEFLTYFQNEAQLDKSGLPSDRFFAERPEGSVSTLKIQRTQQEDSAVYLCASSSSGGRSEQFFGPGTRLTVL.

The V and J genes are TRBV2 and TRBJ1-1; D remains ambiguous. V lost 11 bases and J 4 bases, leaving 11 bases between the germline ends. The length of the CDR3 is 11 residues. Germline values: CDR1 SNHLY, CDR2 FYNNEI. CDR3 in amino acids: CALRWGTEAFF. In DNA form, the CDR3 reads TGTGCCTTACGGTGGGGCACTGAAGCTTTCTTT.

This chain connects TRBV5-1 to TRBJ2-7; 10 bases fit TRBD1. The J segment lost 2 bases and the V segment lost 1 base, leaving 9 bases of the junction unmatched. Germline CDR1 and CDR2: SGHRS and YFSETQ. The CDR3 has 17 amino acids. Written as DNA, the CDR3 is TGCGCCAGCAGCTTGTTTCCTGGGACAGGGGCCACCTACGAGCAGTACTTC. Translating gives CASSLFPGTGATYEQYF. Full variable domain (missing parts from reference TRBV5-1 and TRBJ2-7): KAGVTQTPRYLIKTRGQQVTLSCSPISGHRSVSWYQQTPGQGLQFLFEYFSETQRNKGNFPGRFSGRQFSNSRSEMNVSTLELGDSALYLCASSLFPGTGATYEQYFGPGTRLTVT.

V gene TRBV27 combines with J gene TRBJ2-7, with D possibly called TRBD1 or TRBD2 (5 bases each). This CDR3 region has 14 residues. V shed 3 bases and J shed 3 bases, with 12 bases lying between them. The germline CDR1 and CDR2 sequences are MNHEY and SMNVEV (reference sequence). The CDR3 protein is CASSFSPGSYEQYF. The CDR3 bases are TGTGCCAGCAGTTTCAGCCCAGGGAGCTACGAGCAGTACTTC.

The chain joins TRBV5-1 to TRBJ2-5; TRBD2 might be the D (6 bases). V lost 0 bases and J 1 base, leaving 10 bases between the germline ends. This CDR3 contains 15 residues. Germline CDR1 is SGHRS and CDR2 is YFSETQ. CDR3 region: CASSLDGGTQETQYF. DNA for the CDR3: TGCGCCAGCAGCTTGGATGGGGGGACCCAAGAGACCCAGTACTTC.

The rearrangement joins TRBV4-1 to TRBJ2-1; 8 bases are shared with TRBD2. Per the germline V gene, CDR1 is MGHRA and CDR2 is YSYEKL. Unmatched junction bases numbered 5, after V lost 3 bases and J lost 4 bases. This CDR3 has 15 amino acids. CDR3 sequence: CASSHQRGTYNEQFF. The CDR3 nucleotides read TGCGCCAGCAGCCACCAGCGGGGGACTTACAATGAGCAGTTCTTC.

The table lists this clonotype with a few counts. J is TRBJ1-2 and V is TRBV7-2; 9 bases map to TRBD1. This CDR3 is built from 16 residues. V shed 5 bases, J shed 4 bases, and the junction held 11 bases outside the gene matches. CDR1 and CDR2 from the germline V gene are SGHTA and FQGNSA. CDR3 sequence: CASSTGGWGLPYGYTF. CDR3 coding DNA: TGTGCCAGCAGCACAGGGGGCTGGGGGCTTCCCTATGGCTACACCTTC.

This clonotype was recorded a few times. This sequence joins TRBV5-6 and TRBJ2-3, with TRBD1 matching 10 bases. Looked up from germline, CDR1 is SGHDT and CDR2 is YYEEEE. This CDR3 has 16 residues. The ends lost 4 bases at V and 1 base at J; junction bases unmatched: 6. CDR3 DNA: TGTGCCAGCAGCCAAGCCGGGACAGGGGGCACAGATACGCAGTATTTT. The encoded protein is CASSQAGTGGTDTQYF.

The V call is TRBV18, the J call TRBJ2-1, with a tentative D call TRBD1 (6 bases). The CDR3 loop spans 13 amino acids. The germline V gene encodes CDR1 KGHSH and CDR2 LQKENI. Trimming removed 3 bases from V and 7 bases from J, with 10 bases in between. The CDR3 sequence is CASSPTGPNEQFF. DNA for the CDR3: TGTGCCAGCTCACCCACAGGGCCTAATGAGCAGTTCTTC.

The gene calls are TRBV7-8 and TRBJ2-7; D is possibly TRBD1 (6 bases). There are 14 residues in the CDR3. V dropped 5 bases and J dropped 7 bases, with 18 bases sitting between them. Looked up from germline, CDR1 is SGHVS and CDR2 is FQNEAQ. CDR3 coding DNA: TGTGCCAGCAGCAACCCACAGGGATTGGGGGAGCAGTACTTC. This codes for CASSNPQGLGEQYF.

This clonotype has a handful of counts. The chain carries TRBV5-1 and TRBJ2-5; D is ambiguous. Germline CDR1 is SGHRS and CDR2 is YFSETQ. Trimming took off 4 bases at V and 5 bases at J, with 6 bases between the two ends. The CDR3 is 11 residues long. The CDR3 is CASSISETQYF. CDR3 nucleotide sequence: TGCGCCAGCAGCATATCGGAGACCCAGTACTTC.